These 29 T cell receptor beta chains share one sample of origin, sequenced in a study of shared clonotypes between healthy human individuals. The repertoire was sequenced with immunoSEQ multiplex PCR; TCRdb's copy has only in-frame clones and lacks some. The sample comprises roughly 2,000,000 clones, about 94% of which are singletons, and approximately 1.6% rests with the top ten. CD8 cells regarded as naive lacked CD45RO, were positively chosen for CCR7, and omitted terminally differentiated effector memory CD45RA+ cells. The specimen sequenced was naive CD8+ T cells from PBMCs. The origin of the receptors is a man between 18 and 29 years old in good health. Some clones in this sample may be carry-over from other donors' samples.

The DNA of the CDR3 is TGTGCCAGCGGCGCCAGGGATCTTAGCTCCTACGAGCAGTACTTC. Protein product: CASGARDLSSYEQYF. The genes are TRBV21-1 and TRBJ2-7; the table's D call, TRBD1, has no DNA check behind it. TRBV21-1 is given as a pseudogene. This CDR3 is 15 amino acids long.

To note about this clone: Other DNA variants within this sample encode the same CDR3. This chain links TRBV27 with TRBJ2-6, with D uncertain. The CDR3 has 16 residues. Germline V gene lookup returns CDR1 MNHEY and CDR2 SMNVEV (reference sequence). V was pared by 0 bases and J by 0 bases, with 6 bases between. The CDR3 sequence: CASSLSSGSGANVLTF. DNA for the CDR3: TGTGCCAGCAGTTTATCGTCAGGCTCTGGGGCCAACGTCCTGACTTTC.

The count of this clone is one. The chain uses TRBV5-6 and TRBJ2-7, with unresolved D. The CDR3 loop spans 17 amino acids. Germline assignment: CDR1 SGHDT and CDR2 YYEEEE. Trimming removed 0 bases at V and 0 bases at J, with 16 bases between. Here the CDR3 DNA reads TGTGCCAGCAGCTTGGCAAGCGAAAGGACGTTCTCCTACGAGCAGTACTTC. Encoded protein: CASSLASERTFSYEQYF.

The rearrangement links TRBV18 to TRBJ2-3; no clear D gene. The V gene's germline CDR1 is KGHSH and CDR2 LQKENI. The CDR3 runs 15 residues. Trimming removed 2 bases at V and 5 bases at J, with 14 bases between. For the CDR3, the DNA is TGTGCCAGCTCACCAGTCGTGCTAGATCGAGATACGCAGTATTTT. It is translated as CASSPVVLDRDTQYF.

As to this clone: Other DNA sequences in this sample translate to the same CDR3. V and J are TRBV11-2 and TRBJ2-5, with D perhaps TRBD1 (6 bases). The CDR3 covers 14 residues. The germline V gene encodes CDR1 SGHAT and CDR2 FQNNGV. Trimming stripped 4 bases from V and 2 bases from J, with 11 bases between. This CDR3 reads CASSSRTEQETQYF. In DNA, the CDR3 is TGTGCCAGCAGCTCCCGGACAGAACAAGAGACCCAGTACTTC. The full variable domain, rest sourced from reference TRBV11-2 and TRBJ2-5, is EAGVAQSPRYKIIEKRQSVAFWCNPISGHATLYWYQQILGQGPKLLIQFQNNGVVDDSQLPKDRFSAERLKGVDSTLKIQPAKLEDSAVYLCASSSRTEQETQYFGPGTRLLVL.

The chain links TRBV6-6 to TRBJ2-1, with TRBD2 matching 13 bases. V lost 6 bases to trimming and J lost 9 bases; unmatched junction nucleotides: 5. This CDR3 contains 14 residues. Germline V gene data show CDR1 as MNHNY and CDR2 as SVGAGI (reference sequence). The CDR3 region is CASSRTSGSGEQFF. Here the CDR3 DNA reads TGTGCCAGCAGCAGGACTAGCGGGAGTGGTGAGCAGTTCTTC.

The V call is TRBV7-9, the J call TRBJ2-2, with TRBD2 as a possible D gene (5 bases). The CDR3 runs to 13 residues. CDR1 SEHNR and CDR2 FQNEAQ come from the germline V gene (reference sequence). Deletions cut 5 bases from V and 5 bases from J, with 9 bases between. As DNA, the CDR3 is TGTGCCAGCAGCCCGCAGCGGACCGGGGAGCTGTTTTTT. Translation: CASSPQRTGELFF. The entire variable domain, with the rest obtained from reference TRBV7-9 and TRBJ2-2, is as follows: DTGVSQNPRHKITKRGQNVTFRCDPISEHNRLYWYRQTLGQGPEFLTYFQNEAQLEKSRLLSDRFSAERPKGSFSTLEIQRTEQGDSAMYLCASSPQRTGELFFGEGSRLTVL.

This clone was counted a single time. The chain combines TRBV4-3 with TRBJ2-2; D not resolved. This CDR3 comprises 12 residues. V gave up 4 bases and J gave up 8 bases, with 8 bases separating them. Germline V gene lookup returns CDR1 LGHNA and CDR2 YSLEER. For the CDR3, the DNA is TGCGCCAGCAGCCCCTTAGGGGGGGAGCTGTTTTTT. This translates into CASSPLGGELFF.

This clone occurred a few times. This sequence joins TRBV29-1 and TRBJ1-1; D uncertain. Between the trimmed V and J ends, which lost 4 bases and 4 bases, there was a span of 13 bases. Germline CDR1 and CDR2: SQVTM and ANQGSEA. This CDR3 spans 13 amino acids. The CDR3: CSVVGGRRTEAFF. The CDR3 DNA sequence: TGCAGCGTTGTCGGAGGACGGCGCACTGAAGCTTTCTTT.

The chain uses TRBV27 and TRBJ2-1, with D tentatively TRBD2 (6 bases). CDR3 length equals 14 residues. Trimming removed 4 bases at V and 6 bases at J, with 13 bases between. Germline V gene sequence: CDR1 MNHEY, CDR2 SMNVEV (reference sequence). CDR3 loop: CASSSIWTTNEQFF. The DNA for the CDR3 is TGTGCCAGCAGTTCGATTTGGACTACCAATGAGCAGTTCTTC.

DNA for the CDR3: TGTGCCAGCAGCGTAGGGACAACTGAGCAGTTCTTC. Protein sequence: CASSVGTTEQFF. This rearrangement joins TRBV9 to TRBJ2-1; D may be TRBD1 (5 bases). The CDR3 sequence is 12 residues long. V dropped 0 bases and J dropped 9 bases, with 7 bases sitting between them. The germline CDR1 and CDR2 sequences are SGDLS and YYNGEE.

This chain joins TRBV18 and TRBJ1-1; 8 nucleotides agree with TRBD1. The CDR3 length is 16 residues. V trimming: 4 bases; J trimming: 5 bases; junction bases outside the gene matches: 12. Germline V gene data show CDR1 as KGHSH and CDR2 as LQKENI. In nucleotides, the CDR3 is TGTGCCAGCTCACTGGGCAACTCCAGGGGGCAAACTGAAGCTTTCTTT. Translating gives CASSLGNSRGQTEAFF.

Remarks on this clone: Other DNA sequences within the sample encode an identical CDR3. The chain uses TRBV27 and TRBJ2-7; D is unresolved. This CDR3 is 13 amino acids long. Deletions cut 0 bases from V and 4 bases from J, with 7 bases between. Germline values: CDR1 MNHEY, CDR2 SMNVEV (reference sequence). The CDR3 DNA reads as TGTGCCAGCAGTTTATCGCTAAGGTACGAGCAGTACTTC. Its translation: CASSLSLRYEQYF.

The gene calls are TRBV11-2 and TRBJ2-1; D unclear. The V gene lost 1 base and the J gene lost 0 bases, with 16 bases spanning the gap. Germline assignment: CDR1 SGHAT and CDR2 FQNNGV. There are 18 residues in the CDR3. The CDR3: CASSLGRIQRSSYNEQFF. The DNA for the CDR3 is TGTGCCAGCAGCTTAGGTAGAATCCAGAGGAGCTCCTACAATGAGCAGTTCTTC.

This clone was seen a single time. The chain links TRBV25-1 to TRBJ1-5; D ambiguous. Germline-derived CDR1 and CDR2 are MGHDK and SYGVNS. The V and J ends lost 4 bases and 0 bases respectively, with 7 bases between them. The CDR3 contains 14 residues. CDR3 region: CASSVQYSNQPQHF. DNA of the CDR3: TGTGCCAGCAGTGTACAATATAGCAATCAGCCCCAGCATTTT.

The genes are TRBV7-8 and TRBJ1-1, with a weak D call TRBD1 (5 bases). V was clipped by 4 bases and J by 0 bases, with 12 bases between them. This CDR3 has 15 amino acids. Germline V gives CDR1 SGHVS, CDR2 FQNEAQ. In DNA form, the CDR3 reads TGTGCCAGCAGCTCGGGACGGTTAATGAACACTGAAGCTTTCTTT. Amino acids: CASSSGRLMNTEAFF.

The chain carries TRBV29-1 and TRBJ2-1, with D tentatively TRBD1 (6 bases). This CDR3 is 15 amino acids long. Trimming stripped 1 base from V and 0 bases from J, with 10 bases between. Germline V gene sequence: CDR1 SQVTM, CDR2 ANQGSEA. CDR3 DNA sequence: TGCAGCGTTGAAGGGGGGCGGACCTCCTACAATGAGCAGTTCTTC. Its protein is CSVEGGRTSYNEQFF.

This chain joins TRBV9 and TRBJ2-3; D remains ambiguous. Germline V gives CDR1 SGDLS, CDR2 YYNGEE. Trimming stripped 4 bases from V and 11 bases from J, with 14 bases between. The CDR3 is 12 amino acids. The CDR3 coding sequence is TGTGCCAGCAGCCACCCCGAACATGGGCAGTATTTT. It specifies CASSHPEHGQYF.

The gene calls are TRBV4-3 and TRBJ2-1; 10 bases fit TRBD2. This CDR3 contains 19 residues. Germline V CDR1 and CDR2: LGHNA, YSLEER. Trimming took 1 base from V and 0 from J; bases not matched to a gene: 9. In nucleotides, the CDR3 is TGCGCCAGCAGCCAAGTTTATTTGGGACTAGCGAACTCCTACAATGAGCAGTTCTTC. Amino acids: CASSQVYLGLANSYNEQFF.

The rearrangement uses TRBV2 and TRBJ2-1, with D perhaps TRBD1 (5 bases). V shed 5 bases and J shed 6 bases, with 17 bases lying between them. Germline CDR1 reads SNHLY; CDR2 reads FYNNEI. The CDR3 spans 15 residues. In nucleotides, the CDR3 is TGTGCCAGCAGTATCCTGGTTATAGGGGCCAATGAGCAGTTCTTC. It is translated as CASSILVIGANEQFF.

This rearrangement joins TRBV9 to TRBJ2-1, with 10 bases that match TRBD2. Germline trimming cut 4 bases from V and 6 bases from J; bases unmatched to any gene: 7. The length of the CDR3 is 15 residues. In germline, CDR1 is SGDLS, CDR2 YYNGEE. The CDR3 loop is CASSRAGGPGNEQFF. The CDR3, as DNA: TGTGCCAGCAGCCGAGCGGGAGGGCCAGGCAATGAGCAGTTCTTC.

The V call is TRBV27, the J call TRBJ2-6; no definite D call. The CDR3 contains 15 residues. The V and J ends lost 5 bases and 0 bases respectively, with 8 bases between them. CDR1 MNHEY and CDR2 SMNVEV come from the germline V gene (reference sequence). The CDR3 loop reads CASSIASSGANVLTF. As DNA, the CDR3 is TGTGCCAGCAGTATCGCGAGCTCTGGGGCCAACGTCCTGACTTTC.

The chain uses TRBV25-1 and TRBJ2-5; D gene ambiguous. The germline gives CDR1 MGHDK, CDR2 SYGVNS. The V end was cut by 8 bases, the J end by 5 bases, with 6 bases between. The CDR3 extends over 10 amino acids. The CDR3: CASLLETQYF. In DNA, the CDR3 is TGTGCCAGCCTCCTCGAGACCCAGTACTTC.

The CDR3, as DNA: TGTGCCAGCAGTCCTTATGGACAGGGCCGATCGGAGCAGTACTTC. Translating gives CASSPYGQGRSEQYF. This chain uses TRBV6-5 with TRBJ2-7, with TRBD1 matching over 8 bases. Germline-derived CDR1 and CDR2 are MNHEY and SVGAGI. V lost 5 bases to trimming and J lost 7 bases; unmatched junction nucleotides: 13. This CDR3 comprises 15 residues.

CDR3 DNA sequence: TGTGCCAGCCCCCTTGTTCGGGGGTACCCATTAAGTGAGCAGTTCTTC. It codes for CASPLVRGYPLSEQFF. J is TRBJ2-1 and V is TRBV27; D is perhaps TRBD2 (6 bases). CDR1 and CDR2 (germline): MNHEY, SMNVEV (reference sequence). The length of the CDR3 is 16 residues. Deletions cut 8 bases from V and 9 bases from J, with 26 bases between.

The genes are TRBV5-5 and TRBJ2-3, with 8 bases identical to TRBD2. The V gene end was trimmed by 0 bases and the J gene end by 6 bases; junction bases not matched to a gene: 6. Germline loops: CDR1 SGHKS, CDR2 YYEKEE (reference sequence). The CDR3 is 15 amino acids. CDR3 sequence (DNA): TGTGCCAGCAGCTTGGGGCCGGGACTAGGGGATACGCAGTATTTT. This sequence encodes CASSLGPGLGDTQYF.

V gene TRBV5-1 combines with J gene TRBJ2-7; 12 nucleotides align to TRBD1. CDR3 length: 14 amino acids. The germline V gene encodes CDR1 SGHRS and CDR2 YFSETQ. V was clipped by 1 base and J by 6 bases; unmatched bases: 2. CDR3 nucleotides: TGCGCCAGCAGCTTGCGGGACAGGGGGCGCGAGCAGTACTTC. Amino acid sequence: CASSLRDRGREQYF.

The chain combines TRBV9 with TRBJ1-1, with 7 bases identical to TRBD1. Germline V gives CDR1 SGDLS, CDR2 YYNGEE. V dropped 5 bases and J dropped 4; count of bases not matched to a gene: 5. CDR3 size: 13 residues. The CDR3 loop is CASSPSGGTEAFF. In DNA form, the CDR3 reads TGTGCCAGCAGTCCCTCAGGGGGCACTGAAGCTTTCTTT.

J is TRBJ2-7 and V is TRBV15; 11 nucleotides match TRBD2. Germline CDR1 reads LNHNV; CDR2 reads YYDKDF (reference sequence). The V segment lost 0 bases and the J segment 6 bases; nucleotides outside the gene matches: 7. The length of the CDR3 is 16 residues. The CDR3 here is CATSRDFGSGRVEQYF. CDR3 nucleotides: TGTGCCACCAGCAGAGATTTCGGTAGCGGGAGGGTCGAGCAGTACTTC.